The 9 T cell receptor beta chains in this list originate from one sample, sequenced in a study of vaccination and CD4 T cells after COVID-19. These receptors have no identified antigens. An Oncomine TCR Beta short-read assay was used to sequence the DNA from cultured CD4+ T cells. From the PCR reads, TCRdb called clonotypes with MiXCR, one entry per CDR3 protein. The data show roughly 22,000 distinct CDR3 sequences, approximately 32% seen once. Treatment here: approximately 11-day PBMC culture with coronavirus spike peptide pools or control peptides (ViraFEST assay). Material: cultured CD4+ T cells from blood. The receptors were gathered from a human donor with COVID-19.

This chain links TRBV27 with TRBJ1-1; D remains ambiguous. Trimming pared 7 bases from V and 4 bases from J, leaving 13 bases between. The germline CDR1 and CDR2 sequences are MNHEY and SMNVEV (reference sequence). The CDR3 sequence is 13 residues long. The DNA for the CDR3 is TGTGCCAGCAATCCCCAGCCCGGCACTGAAGCTTTCTTT. Translating gives CASNPQPGTEAFF.

This clonotype was counted a few times. The chain is built from TRBV6-1 and TRBJ2-2; 9 bases fit TRBD1. There are 15 residues in the CDR3. V shed 5 bases, J shed 0 bases, and the junction held 1 base outside the gene matches. Germline assignment: CDR1 MNHNS and CDR2 SASEGT. Here the CDR3 DNA reads TGTGCCAGCAGTAGGGACAGGGCGAACACCGGGGAGCTGTTTTTT. Residues: CASSRDRANTGELFF.

This clonotype came up a few times. The V and J genes are TRBV7-8 and TRBJ2-1; 8 bases are shared with TRBD2. Germline CDR1 SGHVS, CDR2 FQNEAQ. V lost 5 bases and J lost 4; bases outside the gene matches: 10. The CDR3 extends over 16 amino acids. The CDR3 region is CASSPPRGGSYNEQFF. Written as DNA, the CDR3 is TGTGCCAGCAGCCCGCCCCGGGGGGGAAGTTACAATGAGCAGTTCTTC.

The chain has TRBV18 and TRBJ1-5, with a possible D match to TRBD1 (6 bases). The ends were cut back, 2 bases at V and 6 bases at J, with 11 bases in the middle. The CDR3 length is 14 residues. Germline assignment: CDR1 KGHSH and CDR2 LQKENI. CDR3 in amino acids: CASSPGSGAQPQHF. The CDR3 DNA is TGTGCCAGCTCACCAGGTTCGGGGGCTCAGCCCCAGCATTTT.

This clonotype was picked up a small number of times. This sequence joins TRBV7-3 and TRBJ2-5; either TRBD1 or TRBD2 may fit D (5 bases each). Germline V gene lookup returns CDR1 SGHTA and CDR2 FQGTGA. The CDR3 spans 14 residues. Trimming shortened V by 3 bases and J by 4 bases, and 12 bases separated the two germline ends. The CDR3 DNA reads as TGTGCCAGCAGCTTCAAGGGACGGGGAGAGACCCAGTACTTC. As protein: CASSFKGRGETQYF.

This chain uses TRBV27 with TRBJ1-2; D may be TRBD1 (6 bases). V lost 5 bases and J lost 1, with 14 bases in between. The germline gives CDR1 MNHEY, CDR2 SMNVEV (reference sequence). The CDR3 has 15 residues. The chain's CDR3 is CASSPGVGSNYGYTF. The CDR3 DNA reads TGTGCCAGCAGTCCAGGGGTCGGCAGTAACTATGGCTACACCTTC.

This clonotype is categorized as medium-sized. The chain employs TRBV27 and TRBJ1-5, with TRBD1 identical over 7 bases. The CDR3 loop spans 16 amino acids. V lost 4 bases and J lost 1; bases outside the gene matches: 7. Germline CDR1 and CDR2: MNHEY and SMNVEV (reference sequence). The CDR3 DNA is TGTGCCAGCAGTTCCAACAGGGGAGGGAGCAATCAGCCCCAGCATTTT. This codes for CASSSNRGGSNQPQHF.

V and J are TRBV30 and TRBJ2-3; D unresolved. Deletions cut 0 bases from V and 0 bases from J, with 7 bases between. The CDR3 length is 14 residues. Germline V gene lookup returns CDR1 GTSNPN and CDR2 SVGIG (reference sequence). The CDR3 DNA reads TGTGCCTGGAGTGTACTCTCTAGCACAGATACGCAGTATTTT. Translation gives CAWSVLSSTDTQYF.

V usage is TRBV20-1 and J usage is TRBJ2-1; D not resolved. There are 14 residues in the CDR3. The ends were cut back, 3 bases at V and 0 bases at J, with 9 bases in the middle. Germline V gene sequence: CDR1 DFQATT, CDR2 SNEGSKA (reference sequence). CDR3 amino acids: CSASPPDSYNEQFF. DNA for the CDR3: TGCAGTGCTAGTCCCCCCGACTCCTACAATGAGCAGTTCTTC.